Listed below are T cell receptor beta chains from one sample, sequenced in a study of cytomegalovirus exposure and HLA in healthy donors. Some clones are missing from TCRdb's copy, which holds only in-frame ones; the method was immunoSEQ multiplex PCR. The sample includes about 150,000 clones, around 82% seen only once; the top ten take around 13%. Sample: PBMCs. Receptor source: a woman between 50 and 59 years old in good health and CMV-seropositive. CDR3s include the opening cysteine and the closing phenylalanine or tryptophan. A D gene is named only where the DNA matches it firmly. Not every row has a clone size; where given, it reads once, few, many or a size class.

>TRBV5-6|TRBJ2-2|.|TRBD1
CASSLAGTVLTGELFF
TGTGCCAGCAGCTTGGCCGGGACAGTACTCACCGGGGAGCTGTTTTTT
>TRBV19|TRBJ2-1|.|TRBD1
CASKRTGTGARNEQFF
TGTGCCAGTAAACGCACCGGGACAGGGGCGCGGAATGAGCAGTTCTTC
>TRBV5-5|TRBJ1-1|.|.
CASTATQGAEAFF
TGTGCCAGCACCGCAACACAGGGCGCTGAAGCTTTCTTT
>TRBV30|TRBJ2-7|few|.
CAWMTEATYEQYF
TGTGCCTGGATGACGGAGGCTACCTACGAGCAGTACTTC
>TRBV11-2|TRBJ2-7|.|TRBD1
CASSLDRISYEQYF
TGTGCCAGCAGCTTGGACAGGATCTCCTACGAGCAGTACTTC
>TRBV27|TRBJ2-7|.|.
CASSIRAGYHEQYF
TGTGCCAGCAGTATTAGGGCAGGGTATCACGAGCAGTACTTC
>TRBV27|TRBJ1-6|.|.
CASATNGRAPLHF
TGTGCCAGCGCCACCAATGGGCGAGCACCCCTCCACTTT
>TRBV30|TRBJ2-3|.|.
CAWSVDKRFDTQYF
TGTGCCTGGAGTGTAGACAAAAGATTTGATACGCAGTATTTT
>TRBV14|TRBJ1-1|.|TRBD1
CASSQDRDRGTEAFF
TGTGCCAGCAGCCAAGATCGGGACAGGGGGACGGAAGCTTTCTTT
>TRBV4-2|TRBJ2-7|.|.
CASSQGEGFNEQYF
TGTGCCAGCAGCCAAGGAGAGGGATTCAACGAGCAGTACTTC
>TRBV5-6|TRBJ1-1|.|TRBD1
CASSWLTGDTEAFF
TGTGCCAGCAGCTGGTTAACAGGGGACACTGAAGCTTTCTTT
>TRBV5-5|TRBJ2-1|.|.
CASSLGGSGLHEQFF
TGTGCCAGCAGCTTGGGGGGCTCCGGGCTCCATGAGCAGTTCTTC
>TRBV6-5|TRBJ2-7|few|.
CASSTAASSYEQYF
TGTGCCAGCAGCACAGCGGCTAGCTCCTACGAGCAGTACTTC
>TRBV11-1|TRBJ2-1|.|.
CASSLNGGPSYNEQFF
TGTGCCAGCAGCTTAAACGGGGGGCCCTCGTACAATGAGCAGTTCTTC
>TRBV7-6|TRBJ2-1|.|.
CASSLGRSDEQFF
TGTGCCAGCAGCCTGGGTCGGAGCGATGAGCAGTTCTTC
>TRBV5-1|TRBJ1-1|.|TRBD1
CASSPQGQQNTEAFF
TGCGCCAGCAGCCCACAGGGACAGCAGAACACTGAAGCTTTCTTT
>TRBV7-9|TRBJ2-1|.|.
CASSSERLVSEQFF
TGTGCCAGCAGCTCCGAAAGACTAGTTAGTGAGCAGTTCTTC
>TRBV18|TRBJ2-3|.|TRBD1
CASSRTLDRVGTDTQYF
TGTGCCAGCTCACGAACCCTCGACAGGGTAGGCACAGATACGCAGTATTTT
>TRBV6-1|TRBJ2-7|.|.
CASSVRDSYEQYF
TGTGCCAGCAGTGTCCGAGACAGCTACGAGCAGTACTTC
>TRBV6-6|TRBJ2-2|.|.
CASSRSGANTGELFF
TGTGCCAGCAGTCGATCCGGAGCGAACACCGGGGAGCTGTTTTTT
>TRBV11-2|TRBJ2-4|.|.
CASSTAQGWNIQYF
TGTGCCAGCAGCACCGCTCAGGGATGGAACATTCAGTACTTC
>TRBV5-1|TRBJ1-2|.|.
CASTEGDYGYTF
TGCGCCAGCACCGAGGGCGACTATGGCTACACCTTC
>TRBV4-2|TRBJ2-7|once|TRBD2
CASSQQLAGEVGEQYF
TGTGCCAGCAGCCAACAACTAGCGGGGGAGGTTGGCGAGCAGTACTTC
>TRBV7-3|TRBJ2-1|.|TRBD1
CASSISGTGWNEQFF
TGTGCCAGCAGCATTTCCGGGACAGGGTGGAATGAGCAGTTCTTC
>TRBV4-2|TRBJ1-1|medium-sized|.
CASSPLLGRAANTEAFF
TGTGCCAGCAGCCCGCTGTTGGGCAGGGCGGCGAACACTGAAGCTTTCTTT
>TRBV6-5|TRBJ1-5|.|.
CASRGGGNQPQHF
TGTGCCAGCAGGGGAGGTGGGAATCAGCCCCAGCATTTT
>TRBV6-5|TRBJ1-2|.|.
CASSPGRGGMGGYTF
TGTGCCAGCAGTCCCGGTCGAGGGGGTATGGGTGGCTACACCTTC
>TRBV5-1|TRBJ1-1|.|.
CASSLDRRGTEAFF
TGCGCCAGCAGCTTGGATAGACGGGGCACTGAAGCTTTCTTT
>TRBV27|TRBJ2-6|.|.
CASSFSSGANVLTF
TGTGCCAGCAGTTTCAGCTCTGGGGCCAACGTCCTGACTTTC
>TRBV9|TRBJ2-2|.|TRBD2
CASSEGLVNTGELFF
TGTGCCAGCAGCGAGGGACTAGTGAACACCGGGGAGCTGTTTTTT
>TRBV2|TRBJ2-1|.|TRBD2
CASSPLAGAMSSYNEQFF
TGTGCCAGCAGTCCACTAGCGGGGGCGATGAGCTCCTACAATGAGCAGTTCTTC
>TRBV5-1|TRBJ2-2|.|TRBD1
CASSLSRGPSNTGELFF
TGCGCCAGCAGCTTATCCAGGGGGCCGTCGAACACCGGGGAGCTGTTTTTT
>TRBV5-5|TRBJ1-2|few|.
CASSTSWATNYGYTF
TGTGCCAGCAGCACCTCTTGGGCCACTAACTATGGCTACACCTTC
>TRBV9|TRBJ2-7|.|.
CASSPTLTEENEQYF
TGTGCCAGCAGCCCGACCTTGACAGAAGAGAACGAGCAGTACTTC
>TRBV10-3|TRBJ2-1|few|.
CASSVALEGEQFF
TGTGCCAGCAGTGTAGCTCTTGAAGGTGAGCAGTTCTTC
>TRBV5-6|TRBJ2-2|.|.
CASSFPGGWTSNTGELFF
TGTGCCAGCAGCTTCCCTGGCGGGTGGACCTCGAACACCGGGGAGCTGTTTTTT
>TRBV28|TRBJ1-3|.|.
CASSYPGLSGNTIYF
TGTGCCAGCAGTTACCCAGGGCTCTCCGGAAACACCATATATTTT
>TRBV29-1|TRBJ1-3|once|TRBD1
CSATQGGSGNTIYF
TGCAGCGCGACCCAGGGGGGCTCTGGAAACACCATATATTTT
>TRBV6-4|TRBJ2-3|.|.
CASSSALTAYTDTQYF
TGTGCCAGCAGTTCAGCCTTGACAGCCTACACAGATACGCAGTATTTT